This T cell receptor beta chain appears in the sequencing data of a study of T cell clonality in common variable immunodeficiency. The CDR3 extends over 14 amino acids. Germline V CDR1 and CDR2: SEHNR, FQNEAQ (reference sequence). Remarks on this clone: Read data end 3 residues before the CDR3 end; the end is taken from the germline J gene.

The method was immunoSEQ multiplex PCR; TCRdb's version includes in-frame clones alone and lacks a portion of them. Singletons are absent from the sample, which has 50,000 or so clones. The TCR originated in a person aged 18 to 70 in good health. Sequences were obtained from peripheral blood mononuclear cells. This rearrangement joins TRBV7-9 to TRBJ2-3; unclear D gene. The DNA read from the CDR3 is TGTGCCAGCAGGGCTGGCCTGTCCCAAGAGACG. It translates to CASRAGLSQET. Given in full, the CDR3 is CASRAGLSQETQYF.